The source of this TCR beta chain is a study of blood T cell repertoires in COVID-19. Overall study: PBMCs, B-cell-depleted T cells, or T cells were the source of the cDNA or gDNA that made up the material.

Some clones are missing from TCRdb's copy, which holds only in-frame ones; the method was immunoSEQ multiplex PCR. The sample has fewer than 300,000 clones; more than 85% are singletons. The sequencing input was peripheral blood. The source is a person aged 18-29 years with COVID-19, enrolled during active disease.

This CDR3 reads CASSATPFRDSRNQPQHF. CDR3 coding DNA: TGTGCCAGCAGCGCGACCCCTTTTAGGGACAGCCGCAATCAGCCCCAGCATTTT. The gene calls are TRBV9 and TRBJ1-5, with 7 bases lining up with TRBD1. The CDR3 extends over 18 amino acids. Germline CDR1 reads SGDLS; CDR2 reads YYNGEE. The V and J ends lost 3 bases and 2 bases, in that order; junction bases with no gene match: 14.